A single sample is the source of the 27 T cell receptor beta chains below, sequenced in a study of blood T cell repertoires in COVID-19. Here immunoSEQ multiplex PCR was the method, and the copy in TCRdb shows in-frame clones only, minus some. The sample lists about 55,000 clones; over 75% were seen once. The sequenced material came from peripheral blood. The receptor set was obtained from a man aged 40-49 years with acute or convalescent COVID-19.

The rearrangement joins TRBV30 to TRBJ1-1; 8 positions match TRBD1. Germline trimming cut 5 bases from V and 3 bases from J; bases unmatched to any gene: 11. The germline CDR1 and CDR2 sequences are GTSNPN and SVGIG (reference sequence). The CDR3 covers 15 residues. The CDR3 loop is CAWSGQGGPYTEAFF. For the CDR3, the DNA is TGTGCCTGGTCAGGACAGGGAGGGCCCTACACTGAAGCTTTCTTT.

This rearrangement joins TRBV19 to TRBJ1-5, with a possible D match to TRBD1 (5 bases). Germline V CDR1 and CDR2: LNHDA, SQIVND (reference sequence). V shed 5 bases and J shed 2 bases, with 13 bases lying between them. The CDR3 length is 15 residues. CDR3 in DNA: TGTGCCAGTAGTCCCGGGACTGGGGGCAATCAGCCCCAGCATTTT. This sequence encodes CASSPGTGGNQPQHF.

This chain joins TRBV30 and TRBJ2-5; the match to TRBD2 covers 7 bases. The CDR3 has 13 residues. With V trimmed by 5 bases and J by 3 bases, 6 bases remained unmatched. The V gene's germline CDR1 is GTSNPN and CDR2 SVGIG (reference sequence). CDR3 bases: TGTGCCTGGGGATCGGGGGGAGAAGAGACCCAGTACTTC. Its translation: CAWGSGGEETQYF.

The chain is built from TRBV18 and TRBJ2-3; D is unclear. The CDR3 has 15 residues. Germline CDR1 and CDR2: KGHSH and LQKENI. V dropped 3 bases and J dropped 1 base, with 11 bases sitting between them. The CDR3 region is CASSPEHAGTDTQYF. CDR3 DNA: TGTGCCAGCTCACCGGAGCACGCGGGCACAGATACGCAGTATTTT. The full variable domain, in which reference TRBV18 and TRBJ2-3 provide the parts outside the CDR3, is NAGVMQNPRHLVRRRGQEARLRCSPMKGHSHVYWYRQLPEEGLKFMVYLQKENIIDESGMPKERFSAEFPKEGPSILRIQQVVRGDSAAYFCASSPEHAGTDTQYFGPGTRLTVL.

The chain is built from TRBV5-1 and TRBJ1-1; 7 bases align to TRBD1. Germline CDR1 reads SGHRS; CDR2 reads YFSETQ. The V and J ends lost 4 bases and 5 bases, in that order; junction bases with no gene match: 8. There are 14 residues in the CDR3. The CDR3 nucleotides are TGCGCCAGCAGCCCACCCTCAGGGGGGACTGAAGCTTTCTTT. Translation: CASSPPSGGTEAFF.

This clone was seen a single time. CDR3 nucleotide sequence: TGTGCCAGCAGCTTAAATACAGGGGGTGGAGAGACCCAGTACTTC. Its protein product is CASSLNTGGGETQYF. The chain recombines TRBV7-2 with TRBJ2-5, with TRBD1 matching 8 bases. Losses at the gene ends were 2 bases for V and 4 bases for J; bases not matched to a gene: 6. Germline V lookup: CDR1 SGHTA, CDR2 FQGNSA. The CDR3 contains 15 residues.

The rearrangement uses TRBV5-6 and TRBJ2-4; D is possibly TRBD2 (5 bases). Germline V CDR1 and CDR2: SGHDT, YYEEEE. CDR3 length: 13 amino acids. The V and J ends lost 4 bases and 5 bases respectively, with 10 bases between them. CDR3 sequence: CASSPRAENIQYF. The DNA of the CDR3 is TGTGCCAGCAGCCCGAGGGCGGAAAACATTCAGTACTTC.

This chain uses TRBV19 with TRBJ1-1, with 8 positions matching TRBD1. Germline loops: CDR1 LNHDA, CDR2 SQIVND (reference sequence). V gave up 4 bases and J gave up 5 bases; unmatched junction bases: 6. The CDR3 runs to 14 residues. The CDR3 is CASSTQGEGTEAFF. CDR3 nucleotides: TGTGCCAGTAGTACACAGGGGGAAGGGACTGAAGCTTTCTTT.

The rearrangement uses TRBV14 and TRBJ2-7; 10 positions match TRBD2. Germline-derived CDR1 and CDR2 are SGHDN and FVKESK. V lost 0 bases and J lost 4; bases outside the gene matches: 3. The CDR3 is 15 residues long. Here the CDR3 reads CASSQDWTSGYEQYF. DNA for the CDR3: TGTGCCAGCAGCCAAGACTGGACTAGCGGTTACGAGCAGTACTTC.

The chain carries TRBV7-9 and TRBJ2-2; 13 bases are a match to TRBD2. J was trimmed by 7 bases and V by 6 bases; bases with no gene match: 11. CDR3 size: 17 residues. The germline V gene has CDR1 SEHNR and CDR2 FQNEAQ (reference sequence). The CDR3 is CASRPAGLAGEDGELFF. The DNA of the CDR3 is TGTGCCAGCAGACCCGCCGGACTAGCGGGAGAGGACGGGGAGCTGTTTTTT.

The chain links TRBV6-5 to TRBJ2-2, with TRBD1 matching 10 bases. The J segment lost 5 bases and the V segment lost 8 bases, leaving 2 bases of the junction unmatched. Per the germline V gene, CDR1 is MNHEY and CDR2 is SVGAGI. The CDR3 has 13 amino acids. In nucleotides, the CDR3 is TGTGCCAGCCGGACAGGGGGTACCGGGGAGCTGTTTTTT. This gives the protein CASRTGGTGELFF.

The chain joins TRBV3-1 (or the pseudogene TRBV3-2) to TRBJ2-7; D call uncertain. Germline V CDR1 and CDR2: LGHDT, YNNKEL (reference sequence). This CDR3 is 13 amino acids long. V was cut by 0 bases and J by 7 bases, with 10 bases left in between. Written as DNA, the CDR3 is TGTGCCAGCAGCCAAGATTTACGAGCGGAGCAGTACTTC. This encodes CASSQDLRAEQYF.

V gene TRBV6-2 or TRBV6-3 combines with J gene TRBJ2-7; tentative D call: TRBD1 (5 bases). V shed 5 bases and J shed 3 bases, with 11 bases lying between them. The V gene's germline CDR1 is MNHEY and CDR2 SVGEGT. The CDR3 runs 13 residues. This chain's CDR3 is CASSTGEHYEQYF. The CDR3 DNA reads TGTGCCAGCAGTACAGGAGAACACTACGAGCAGTACTTC.

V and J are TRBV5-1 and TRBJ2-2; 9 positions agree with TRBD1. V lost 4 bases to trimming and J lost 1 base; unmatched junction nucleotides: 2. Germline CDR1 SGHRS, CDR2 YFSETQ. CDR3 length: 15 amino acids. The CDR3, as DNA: TGCGCCAGCAGCCCGGACAGGGGGAACACCGGGGAGCTGTTTTTT. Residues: CASSPDRGNTGELFF.

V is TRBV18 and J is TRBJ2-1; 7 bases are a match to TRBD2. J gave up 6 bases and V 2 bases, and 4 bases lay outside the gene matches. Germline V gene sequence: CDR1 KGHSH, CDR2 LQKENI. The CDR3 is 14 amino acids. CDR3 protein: CASSPGWGGNEQFF. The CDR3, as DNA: TGTGCCAGCTCACCAGGTTGGGGGGGCAATGAGCAGTTCTTC. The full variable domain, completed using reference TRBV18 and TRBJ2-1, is NAGVMQNPRHLVRRRGQEARLRCSPMKGHSHVYWYRQLPEEGLKFMVYLQKENIIDESGMPKERFSAEFPKEGPSILRIQQVVRGDSAAYFCASSPGWGGNEQFFGPGTRLTVL.

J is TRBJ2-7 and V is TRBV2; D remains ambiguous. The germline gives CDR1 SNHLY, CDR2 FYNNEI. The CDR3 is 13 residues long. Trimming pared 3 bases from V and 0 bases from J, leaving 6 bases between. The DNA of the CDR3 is TGTGCCAGCAGTGATTACAGCTCCTACGAGCAGTACTTC. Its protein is CASSDYSSYEQYF.

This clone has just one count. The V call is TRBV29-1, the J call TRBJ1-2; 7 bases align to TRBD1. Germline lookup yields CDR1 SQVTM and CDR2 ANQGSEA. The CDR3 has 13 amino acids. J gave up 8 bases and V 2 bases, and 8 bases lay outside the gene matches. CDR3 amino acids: CSVELGTANGYTF. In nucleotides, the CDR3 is TGCAGCGTTGAACTAGGGACAGCAAACGGCTACACCTTC.

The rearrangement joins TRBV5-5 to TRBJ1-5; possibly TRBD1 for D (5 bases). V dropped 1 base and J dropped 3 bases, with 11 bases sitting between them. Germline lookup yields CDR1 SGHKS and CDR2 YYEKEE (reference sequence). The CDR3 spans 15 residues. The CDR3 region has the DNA TGTGCCAGCAGCTTGTATTCAGGGATCAATCAGCCCCAGCATTTT. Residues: CASSLYSGINQPQHF. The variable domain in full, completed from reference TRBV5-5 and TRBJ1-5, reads DAGVTQSPTHLIKTRGQQVTLRCSPISGHKSVSWYQQVLGQGPQFIFQYYEKEERGRGNFPDRFSARQFPNYSSELNVNALLLGDSALYLCASSLYSGINQPQHFGDGTRLSIL.

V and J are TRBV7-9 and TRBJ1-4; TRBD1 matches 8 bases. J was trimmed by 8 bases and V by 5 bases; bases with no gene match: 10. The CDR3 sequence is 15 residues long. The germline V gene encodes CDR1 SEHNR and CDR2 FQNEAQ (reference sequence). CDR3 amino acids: CASSTYDRGGEKLFF. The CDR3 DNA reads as TGTGCCAGCAGCACCTATGACAGGGGTGGGGAAAAACTGTTTTTT.

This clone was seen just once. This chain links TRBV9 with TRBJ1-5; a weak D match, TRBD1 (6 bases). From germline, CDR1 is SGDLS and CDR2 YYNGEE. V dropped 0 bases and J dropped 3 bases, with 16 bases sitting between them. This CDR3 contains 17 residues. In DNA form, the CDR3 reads TGTGCCAGCAGCGTAGAACCTAGGGGGACATACAATCAGCCCCAGCATTTT. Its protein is CASSVEPRGTYNQPQHF.

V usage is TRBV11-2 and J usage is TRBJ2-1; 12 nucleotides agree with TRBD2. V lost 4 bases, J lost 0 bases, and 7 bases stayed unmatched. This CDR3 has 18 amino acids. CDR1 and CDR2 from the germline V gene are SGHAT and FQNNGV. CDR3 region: CASSSRLAGELSYNEQFF. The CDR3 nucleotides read TGTGCCAGCAGCTCTAGACTAGCGGGAGAACTCTCCTACAATGAGCAGTTCTTC.

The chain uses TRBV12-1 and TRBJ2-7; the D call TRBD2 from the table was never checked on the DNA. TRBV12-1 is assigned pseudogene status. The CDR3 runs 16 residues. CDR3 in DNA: TGTGCCAGCAGCTGCCCTCTTAGCGGGAGTTTCTACGAGCAGTACTTC. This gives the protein CASSCPLSGSFYEQYF.

CDR3 region: CASSLWDSSYNSPLHF. Here the CDR3 DNA reads TGTGCCAGCAGTTTATGGGACAGCTCCTATAATTCACCCCTCCACTTT. The chain joins TRBV27 to TRBJ1-6; 7 nucleotides agree with TRBD1. Unmatched junction bases numbered 0, after V lost 1 base and J lost 0 bases. Germline V gives CDR1 MNHEY, CDR2 SMNVEV (reference sequence). The CDR3 runs 16 residues.

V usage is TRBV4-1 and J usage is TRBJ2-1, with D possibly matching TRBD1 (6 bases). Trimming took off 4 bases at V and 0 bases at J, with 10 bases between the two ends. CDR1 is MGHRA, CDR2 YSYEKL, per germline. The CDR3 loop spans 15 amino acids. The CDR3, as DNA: TGCGCCAGCAGCCGGGACATGAGCTCCTACAATGAGCAGTTCTTC. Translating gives CASSRDMSSYNEQFF.

The CDR3, as DNA: TGTGCCATCAGTGGGCCCTCCGACAGCGAGCAGTACTTC. Translation gives CAISGPSDSEQYF. The V gene is TRBV10-3, the J gene TRBJ2-7; possible D gene TRBD1, 5 bases. The germline V gene encodes CDR1 ENHRY and CDR2 SYGVKD. The CDR3 is 13 residues long. Trimming stripped 4 bases from V and 6 bases from J, with 13 bases between.

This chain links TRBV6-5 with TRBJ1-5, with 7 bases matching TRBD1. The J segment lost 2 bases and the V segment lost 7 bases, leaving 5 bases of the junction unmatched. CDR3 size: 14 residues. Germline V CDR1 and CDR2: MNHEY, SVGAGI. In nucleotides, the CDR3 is TGTGCCAGCATCCAGGGGGTGGGCAATCAGCCCCAGCATTTT. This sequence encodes CASIQGVGNQPQHF.

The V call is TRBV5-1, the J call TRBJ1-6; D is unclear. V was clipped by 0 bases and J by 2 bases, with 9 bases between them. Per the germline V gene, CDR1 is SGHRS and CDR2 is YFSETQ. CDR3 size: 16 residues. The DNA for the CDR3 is TGCGCCAGCAGCTTGGACGGGGTAGCCTATAATTCACCCCTCCACTTT. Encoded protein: CASSLDGVAYNSPLHF.